The entry below gives a single T cell receptor (beta chain) sequence along with its context. The sample's time point: pretreatment peripheral blood. Pretreatment sampling and on-treatment sampling together yielded between 1 and 8 samples for each patient. The sample is drawn from a study of PD-L1 blockade in urothelial cancer. At the level of the study: Each participant's history included 0 to 3 prior chemotherapy regimens. Samples of blood were analyzed 3 weeks (second dose) and 6 weeks after treatment start.

CDR1 is LGHNA and CDR2 is YSLEER in the germline V gene. This CDR3 has 17 residues. V gave up 4 bases and J gave up 6 bases; unmatched junction bases: 11. Spike-ins of synthetic TCR analog templates went into each PCR. Using immunoSEQ multiplex PCR, the repertoire was profiled, and TCRdb retains in-frame clones only, with some absent. The sample lists 35,000 or so clones, about 80% occurring once. The genes are TRBV4-3 and TRBJ2-2, with 10 bases fitting TRBD1. The source was PBMCs, collected around atezolizumab (anti-PD-L1) treatment. The receptor was isolated from a man in his sixties with urothelial cancer. CDR3 DNA sequence: TGCGCCAGCAGCCCAAACACAGCCGGGACAGGGGCCGGGGAGCTGTTTTTT. It translates to CASSPNTAGTGAGELFF.